The present entry profiles one T cell receptor beta chain with its context. Antigen: not known. These data come from a study of vaccination effects on CD4 cells after COVID-19. Study as a whole: All participants had two doses of either the BNT162b2 or mRNA-1273 vaccine. Regarding the study as a whole: Convalescent patients numbered few in the study; early post-infection timepoints were missing entirely.

This CDR3 region has 14 residues. Trimming stripped 0 bases from V and 5 bases from J, with 8 bases between. Germline CDR1 is MNHEY and CDR2 is SVGAGI. Clones were sequenced by immunoSEQ multiplex PCR, and TCRdb holds only the in-frame ones, with some missing. This sample yields some 25,000 clones, of which roughly four fifths are seen a single time; approximately 16% belongs to the top ten. Before any sequencing was done, the ViraFEST assay used viral peptide pools to expand antigen-specific CD4+ T cells. Subsequent to a culture period of approximately 11 days, CD4+ T cells were isolated. It was between March and December 2020 that the person had a SARS-CoV-2 infection confirmed by PCR. Culturing of more than 1.5 million PBMC per well took place with about 10 IU/ml IL-2 and 9 to 10 ug/ml peptides.

This chain connects TRBV6-5 to TRBJ1-5, with D maybe TRBD1 (6 bases). This TCR was recovered from a human donor who had a prior SARS-CoV-2 infection. The sequencing used CD4+ T cells from PBMCs cultured with SARS-CoV-2 spike peptides, collected before COVID-19 vaccination. The CDR3 region is CASSYSRGYQPQHF. The DNA of the CDR3 is TGTGCCAGCAGTTACTCGAGGGGGTATCAGCCCCAGCATTTT.